Below, one T cell receptor (beta chain) is given with its context. No cognate antigen has been identified for it. Base qualities were left out, and no much larger clone turns up one base away. Each collaborating institution followed its own protocols to collect whole blood in K2EDTA tubes. For TCRbeta analysis, collaborator samples were shipped as frozen whole blood, as isolated PBMCs, or as DNA extracted from either sample type. This sample was taken from a study of blood T cell repertoires in COVID-19 (TCRdb year 2020). For context, the study as a whole: The collaborator samples originated in the United States, Italy and Spain and spanned the acute and convalescent phases of COVID-19. The material from the prospective study consisted of cDNA or gDNA derived from T cells, B-cell-depleted T cells, or PBMCs. Nearly every sample came with metadata listing a de-identified subject ID, COVID-19 status, age in years and sex. A freely available public database, intended as a resource for researchers studying the immune response to SARS-CoV-2, is where the repertoires were released. Deeply sampled blood TCRbeta repertoires from subjects exposed to, actively infected with, or recovered from COVID-19 were included in the dataset. HLA class I and class II types, where available, came from metadata supplied by the sample provider rather than from assay-based typing. Samples came from the ongoing ImmuneRACE study (first 160 participants) plus 1,254 subjects from 6 global collaborators. Results the study describes overall, beyond this receptor: The quantity of clinical and demographic metadata differed by source and by participant and was supplied without curation.

TCRbeta CDR3 regions were amplified from genomic DNA by means of the immunoSEQ Assay, a bias-controlled multiplex PCR. The original pipeline was this. The number of nucleated cells in each sample was estimated by amplification of reference gene primers within the assay. To quantify the absolute abundance of each unique TCRbeta CDR3 rearrangement, sequence reads were collapsed and filtered. Productive Simpson clonality was computed per sample as the square root of Simpson's diversity index over productive rearrangements. The table comes from immuneACCESS by way of TCRdb, which keeps in-frame sequences with V and J called. Part of the clones is missing from these tables; in studies checked, under half for an unresolved V gene and the rest for unknown reasons. V and J calls and clone size come straight from that table; D and trimming were deduced from the DNA. A total of some 140,000 clones appear in this sample, around 87% of them only once. Roughly 2.5% of the sample is held by the ten biggest clonotypes.

The sequencing input was peripheral blood. The sequence was collected from a man between 50 and 59 years old with active COVID-19.

The base sequence is TGTGCCAGCAGCGCAGGACAGCGCCCCGGGAATGGCTACACCTTC. Translated, this is CASSAGQRPGNGYTF. Recombination connected TRBV7-2 to TRBJ1-2; the D gene is perhaps TRBD1, on 6 matching bases. At the junction V is shortened by 5 bases and J by 6 bases, with 19 bases in between. Its CDR3 holds 15 amino acids, cysteine through phenylalanine. This entry keeps only the CDR3 DNA: 45 bases, framed from base 1. CDR1 is given as SGHTA and CDR2 as FQGNSA, both from the germline V gene.